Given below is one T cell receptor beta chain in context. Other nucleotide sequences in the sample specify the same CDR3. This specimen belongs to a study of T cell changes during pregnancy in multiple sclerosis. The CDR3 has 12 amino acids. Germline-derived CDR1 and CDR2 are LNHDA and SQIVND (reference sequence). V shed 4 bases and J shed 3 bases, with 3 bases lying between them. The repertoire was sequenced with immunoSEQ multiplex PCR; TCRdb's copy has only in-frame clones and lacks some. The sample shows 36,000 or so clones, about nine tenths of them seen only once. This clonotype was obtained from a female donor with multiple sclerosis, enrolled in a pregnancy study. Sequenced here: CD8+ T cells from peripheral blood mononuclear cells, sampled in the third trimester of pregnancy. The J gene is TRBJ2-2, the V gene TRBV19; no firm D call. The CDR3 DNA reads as TGTGCCAGTAGTACCTACACCGGGGAGCTGTTTTTT. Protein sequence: CASSTYTGELFF. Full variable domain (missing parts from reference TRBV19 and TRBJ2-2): DGGITQSPKYLFRKEGQNVTLSCEQNLNHDAMYWYRQDPGQGLRLIYYSQIVNDFQKGDIAEGYSVSREKKESFPLTVTSAQKNPTAFYLCASSTYTGELFFGEGSRLTVL.